This is a list of T cell receptor beta chains from one sample in a study of cytomegalovirus exposure and HLA in healthy donors. Clones were read by immunoSEQ multiplex PCR, and TCRdb kept only the in-frame ones, dropping some. The data contain about 160,000 clones, roughly 80% of them seen just once; the ten biggest clones take up 1.3%. Specimen: PBMCs. These receptors originate from a woman aged 45-60 years in good health and CMV-seronegative. The CDR3 runs from the conserved cysteine through the conserved F or W. Part of the rows lack a size; the others show once, few, many or a class for expanded clones.

clone size,J gene,V gene,CDR3 protein
-,TRBJ2-4,TRBV2,CASHGQGMNIQYF
-,TRBJ2-3,TRBV18,CASSSNPGNTDTQYF
-,TRBJ1-3,TRBV4-2,CASSQEERGASSGNTIYF
-,TRBJ2-3,TRBV4-3,CASSRLAGTGGDTQYF
-,TRBJ2-5,TRBV11-2,CASEASGSKTQYF
-,TRBJ2-7,TRBV4-1,CASSQAGSGGGSEQYF
-,TRBJ2-3,TRBV15,CATSGALPTDTQYF
-,TRBJ2-6,TRBV4-3,CASSPGRLLRGFYPSGANVLTF
-,TRBJ2-7,TRBV7-6,CASSLGQAPLYEQYF
-,TRBJ1-1,TRBV28,CATPQGNTEAFF
-,TRBJ2-5,TRBV7-9,CASSHNRGPETQYF
-,TRBJ2-1,TRBV11-2,CASSLESLGQFF
-,TRBJ1-2,TRBV7-3,CASSEREGGYGYTF
-,TRBJ2-3,TRBV9,CASSERARTDTQYF
-,TRBJ2-7,TRBV27,CASKLFISATGAEQYF
-,TRBJ2-3,TRBV5-5,CASSLGGQGTDTQYF
-,TRBJ2-7,TRBV11-2,CASSTSGGVLYEQYF
-,TRBJ1-5,TRBV19,CASSPGGNQPQHF
-,TRBJ2-1,TRBV15,CATSRVLGTGSNEQFF
few,TRBJ2-5,TRBV15,CATSRLGQKETQYF
-,TRBJ2-5,TRBV10-3,CAIRPGSSQETQYF
-,TRBJ1-1,TRBV11-2,CASSGTGQGVTEAFF
-,TRBJ2-7,TRBV19,CASRQIAGAGREQYF
-,TRBJ1-1,TRBV27,CASSLIPGTEAFF
-,TRBJ1-2,TRBV6-5,CASSYDATGTWDGYTF
-,TRBJ1-6,TRBV7-6,CASSRDRGFYNSPLHF
-,TRBJ2-7,TRBV10-3,CAISESGARSYEQYF
-,TRBJ2-7,TRBV28,CASTNRGGYEQYF
-,TRBJ2-2,TRBV7-3,CASSLLAGKVGELFF
-,TRBJ2-1,TRBV5-1,CASSLVRVSYNEQFF
-,TRBJ2-2,TRBV9,CASSVEGQWGGPSTGELFF
once,TRBJ2-3,TRBV7-9,CASSSSPGLPPDTQYF
-,TRBJ1-6,TRBV5-6,CASRARGGGNSPLHF
-,TRBJ2-1,TRBV19,CASSIDKGVDSGNEQFF
few,TRBJ2-7,TRBV6-5,CASNQYRGWAYEQYF
-,TRBJ1-6,TRBV28,CASSLQYNSPLHF
-,TRBJ2-7,TRBV10-2,CASSSGQGLTYEQYF
-,TRBJ1-1,TRBV30,CAWSVLGGVYTEAFF
-,TRBJ2-7,TRBV19,CASSIRTGGSYEQYF
-,TRBJ1-1,TRBV7-8,CASSPEPDRLNTEAFF
-,TRBJ1-5,TRBV28,CASSLMPGGWNQPQHF